This note documents a single T cell receptor (beta chain) sequence. Its antigen is not known. This specimen belongs to a study of blood T cells in healthy people across ages. Findings of the study overall: TCR beta diversity per million T cells fell roughly linearly with age. Diversity estimates drawn from one million T cells were deemed underestimates.

The CDR3 has 16 residues. A J-beta primer mix and a sample-barcoded 5' primer were used in a second PCR of about 7 to 12 cycles. A 12-random-nucleotide template-switch adaptor tagged each cDNA molecule. MiXCR, applied by TCRdb to the 5' RACE reads, yields one record per CDR3 protein. The data hold hundreds of thousands of distinct CDR3 sequences, with roughly 58% observed a single time. The V call is TRBV21-1, the J call TRBJ2-5; the table's TRBD1 call for D was not verified on the DNA. Gene TRBJ2-7 matches the end of the DNA better, so the J call may be wrong. TRBV21-1 is listed as a pseudogene. The clonotype was recovered from a man aged 60 to 69 in good health. Sequencing was performed on blood. CDR3 coding DNA: TGTGCCAGCAGCAAAATCGGACAGGGAGAGGCTTACGAGCAGTACTTC. Translation: CASSKIGQGEAYEQYF.